This T cell receptor beta chain was found in a study of blood T cell repertoires in COVID-19 (TCRdb year 2020). A note on the overall study: The collaborator samples originated in the United States, Italy and Spain and spanned the acute and convalescent phases of COVID-19. The prospective study material was composed of cDNA or gDNA derived from T cells, B-cell-depleted T cells, or PBMCs. Subjects who had been exposed to COVID-19, were actively infected with it, or had recovered from it provided the deeply sampled blood TCRbeta repertoires that made up the dataset. A freely available public database, intended as a resource for researchers studying the immune response to SARS-CoV-2, is where the repertoires were released. The samples were drawn from the first 160 participants of the ongoing ImmuneRACE study and from under 1,500 subjects provided by 6 global collaborators. The sample metadata nearly always contained a de-identified subject ID, COVID-19 status, age in years and sex. Where available, HLA class I and class II types were taken from metadata supplied by the sample provider and were not determined by assay-based typing. What the study reported, not specific to this receptor: How much clinical and demographic metadata was included differed by source and by participant, and the metadata was provided uncurated.

Of note for this clone: Its antigen target is currently unknown. Within one base of it there is no much larger clone, and no base qualities were kept.

A distance of 18 bases separates the germline ends of V and J, which lose 6 bases and 3 bases respectively. The CDR3 numbers 15 residues from cysteine through phenylalanine. Only the CDR3 region is kept as DNA, spanning 45 bases read in frame from base 1. CDR1 and CDR2 were assigned from the germline V gene as MNHEY and SVGAGI. Enrolling through a virtual design, the prospective study's participants ranged in age from roughly 18 to 90 years and lived across roughly 23 United States geographic areas. In the prospective study, participants were assigned to cohorts based on the clinical history participants reported in a screening survey and a study questionnaire. Exposed participants had been in contact, within 2 weeks of entering the study, with a person who had a PCR-confirmed or clinician-diagnosed case of COVID-19. In the prospective study, mobile phlebotomists collected whole blood, serum and a nasopharyngeal or oropharyngeal swab from each participant. Over a roughly 2-month period, participants in the prospective study had the option of providing additional blood draws and questionnaires. Before DNA extraction, blood samples from the prospective study were shipped at room temperature or frozen.

The immunoSEQ Assay, a bias-controlled multiplex PCR, was used to amplify TCRbeta CDR3 regions from genomic DNA. In the paper's pipeline: Within the assay, amplification of reference gene primers was used to estimate how many nucleated cells each sample contained. To quantify the absolute abundance of each unique TCRbeta CDR3 rearrangement, sequence reads were collapsed and filtered. For each sample, productive Simpson clonality was calculated by taking the square root of Simpson's diversity index across productive rearrangements. TCRdb stores this immuneACCESS table with in-frame sequences only. Part of the clones is absent; in the studies checked, under half of the shortfall reflects unresolved V genes, and no reason is known for the rest. From that table come the V and J calls and clone size; the DNA was used to work out D and trimming. The sample data list some 150,000 clones, and roughly 84% of these were observed just once. The biggest ten clones account for less than 6% of the sample.

This receptor chain uses TRBV6-5 and TRBJ2-7; a tentative D match to TRBD2 spans 5 bases. This TCR was recovered from a woman between 45 and 65 years old who had been exposed to COVID-19. Source material: PBMCs or T cells enriched from blood (not recorded which). The CDR3 is CASRPKRSGNYEQYF. In nucleotides, the sequence is TGTGCCAGCAGGCCTAAGCGCAGCGGTAACTACGAGCAGTACTTC.